The clone carrying this T cell receptor (beta chain) occurred a few times. TCRdb reprocessed the RT-PCR reads with MiXCR, giving one entry per CDR3 protein. The sample holds 590,000 or so distinct CDR3 sequences, less than 15% seen once. This entry belongs to a study of response to subunit inactivated influenza vaccine. Germline CDR1 is LGHNA and CDR2 is YSLEER. Trimming cost V 1 base and J 9 bases; bases outside gene matches: 4. The CDR3 runs to 15 residues. Sequenced material: PBMCs from blood, taken 14 to 15 days before vaccination. This chain connects TRBV4-3 to TRBJ1-6, with 9 nucleotides matching TRBD1. This sequence originates from a man aged 45-65 years who received an inactivated influenza vaccine. The CDR3 bases are TGCGCCAGCAGCCAAGTGGGACAGGGAGTTTCACCCCTCCACTTT. This gives the protein CASSQVGQGVSPLHF.